This is a list of T cell receptor beta chains from one sample in a study of T cells after yellow fever vaccination. One entry per CDR3 protein, called by TCRdb with MiXCR from the 5' RACE reads. The sample has about 160,000 distinct CDR3 sequences, almost 7% seen once. Sequencing used CD4+ T cells sorted from PBMCs, obtained about 5 days after the first yellow fever vaccination. The source of these receptors is a young man who received the YFV17D yellow fever vaccine. Each CDR3 is given with its conserved first and last residue. D genes are given only for firm matches. A clone size is listed for some rows: how often the clone was seen (once, few, many), or a class if it is expanded.

cdr3_nt	cdr3_aa	d_call	clone_size	j_call	v_call
TGTGCCAGCAGTCTTATGGGGGGGGGCTACACCTTC	CASSLMGGGYTF	.	many	TRBJ1-2	TRBV6-5
TGTGCCAGTAGGCGAGGACACCTTCAACCCGAAGCTTTCTTT	CASRRGHLQPEAFF	.	few	TRBJ1-1	TRBV19
TGCGCCAGCAGCTTGGACAGGAGACTAGCGGGGGTCACAGATACGCAGTATTTT	CASSLDRRLAGVTDTQYF	TRBD2	many	TRBJ2-3	TRBV5-1
TGTGCCAGCAGCTTCCGGAGGACTTTTCTAAGCTCCTACAATGAGCAGTTCTTC	CASSFRRTFLSSYNEQFF	.	many	TRBJ2-1	TRBV5-8
TGCGCCAGCAGCGCGGGACAGGGAGGTCATTCACCCCTCCACTTT	CASSAGQGGHSPLHF	TRBD1	many	TRBJ1-6	TRBV5-1
TGTGCCAGCAACGCCCGCCCCCCGGGGATGGTTCTCACAGATACGCAGTATTTT	CASNARPPGMVLTDTQYF	.	many	TRBJ2-3	TRBV6-1
TGTGCCACCAGTGACGCCCCTCCAGGGGGCGAGGACACTGAAGCTTTCTTT	CATSDAPPGGEDTEAFF	TRBD1	many	TRBJ1-1	TRBV24-1
TGCAGTGCTAGCGTACTCGGGGAAAATCAGCATTTT	CSASVLGENQHF	.	few	TRBJ1-5	TRBV20-1
TGTGCCAGCAGCTATGGGACTAGCGGATACACCGGGGAGCTGTTTTTT	CASSYGTSGYTGELFF	TRBD2	many	TRBJ2-2	TRBV5-4
TGTGCCAGCACTATGGGACAGGCTACTTCTGGAAACACCATATATTTT	CASTMGQATSGNTIYF	TRBD1	few	TRBJ1-3	TRBV2
TGCGCCAGCAGGCCACAACTGACTAGCGGGGGGGCCGAGACCCAGTACTTC	CASRPQLTSGGAETQYF	TRBD2	many	TRBJ2-5	TRBV5-1
TGTGCCAGCAGGATAGACAGGGAGGGGACCCAGTACTTC	CASRIDREGTQYF	.	.	TRBJ2-5	TRBV7-2
TGTGCCAGCAGCTTCGGCCTGGTAGGGGGCCTAGCCAAAAACATTCAGTACTTC	CASSFGLVGGLAKNIQYF	TRBD1	many	TRBJ2-4	TRBV11-1
TGTGCCAGCAGTCCCAATTACCTGAACACTGAAGCTTTCTTT	CASSPNYLNTEAFF	.	.	TRBJ1-1	TRBV12-3/TRBV12-4
TGCGCCAGCAGCCAAGAGTTGACTCGGGGCGCTGAAGCTTTCTTT	CASSQELTRGAEAFF	.	many	TRBJ1-1	TRBV4-3
TGTGCCAGCAGCTTAAACCCCAGTTATCAAGAGACCCAGTACTTC	CASSLNPSYQETQYF	.	many	TRBJ2-5	TRBV7-2
TGTGCCAGCAGTGCAGAAACGACGCAGTATTTT	CASSAETTQYF	.	many	TRBJ2-3	TRBV6-1
TGTGCCAGTAGTATCCTGGGATTTAACTATGGCTACACCTTC	CASSILGFNYGYTF	.	few	TRBJ1-2	TRBV19
TGTGCCAGCAGTGCTCGACAGGGAGGGAATTCACCCCTCCACTTT	CASSARQGGNSPLHF	TRBD1	many	TRBJ1-6	TRBV6-1
TGTGCCAGCAGGGCTAGCTCAAGCTCCTACGAGCAGTACTTC	CASRASSSSYEQYF	.	many	TRBJ2-7	TRBV12-3/TRBV12-4
TGTGCCAGCAGCCCTCGACCGGGCACCGGGGAGCTGTTTTTT	CASSPRPGTGELFF	.	many	TRBJ2-2	TRBV11-2
TGCGCCAGCAGTCGAACGCTCAGGTTGGACACCGGGGAGCTGTTTTTT	CASSRTLRLDTGELFF	.	few	TRBJ2-2	TRBV5-1
TGTGCCAGCAGCCGCCGGGACACGACTGGAAACACCATATATTTT	CASSRRDTTGNTIYF	.	.	TRBJ1-3	TRBV9
TGTGCCAGCAGCTCGGGACTAGGATCAACCGGGGAGCTGTTTTTT	CASSSGLGSTGELFF	TRBD2	few	TRBJ2-2	TRBV9
TGTGCCAGCAGTGACAGTAGCACAGATACGCAGTATTTT	CASSDSSTDTQYF	.	many	TRBJ2-3	TRBV2
TGTGCCAGCAGCCAAGATCTTGAAACCCAGTACTTC	CASSQDLETQYF	.	many	TRBJ2-5	TRBV3-1
TGTGCCAGCACAAGACAGGGGGACGGGGAGACCCAGTACTTC	CASTRQGDGETQYF	TRBD1	.	TRBJ2-5	TRBV6-1